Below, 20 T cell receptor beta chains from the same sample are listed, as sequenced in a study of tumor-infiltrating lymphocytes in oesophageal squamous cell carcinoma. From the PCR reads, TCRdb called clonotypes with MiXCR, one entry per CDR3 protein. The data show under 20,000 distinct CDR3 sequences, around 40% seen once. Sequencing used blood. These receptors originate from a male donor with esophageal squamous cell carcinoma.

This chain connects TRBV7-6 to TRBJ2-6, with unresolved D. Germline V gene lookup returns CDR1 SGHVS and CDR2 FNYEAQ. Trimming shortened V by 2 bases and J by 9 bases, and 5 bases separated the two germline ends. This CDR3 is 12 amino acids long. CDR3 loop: CASSLTGNVLTF. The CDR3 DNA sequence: TGTGCCAGCAGCTTAACCGGCAACGTCCTGACTTTC.

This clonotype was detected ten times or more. CDR3 coding DNA: TGTGCCAGCAGTGAGGCTAGCGGGACCAACGAGCAGTACTTC. Protein: CASSEASGTNEQYF. The genes are TRBV6-1 and TRBJ2-7; 9 nucleotides agree with TRBD2. V gave up 3 bases and J gave up 5 bases; unmatched junction bases: 5. The CDR3 has 14 residues. CDR1 is MNHNS, CDR2 SASEGT, per germline.

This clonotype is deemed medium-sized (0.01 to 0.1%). CDR3 region: CASKGQGPTGELFF. CDR3 sequence (DNA): TGTGCCAGCAAAGGACAGGGACCCACCGGGGAGCTGTTTTTT. The rearrangement joins TRBV12-3 or TRBV12-4 to TRBJ2-2, with 8 bases aligning to TRBD1. CDR3 length equals 14 residues. Germline trimming cut 7 bases from V and 4 bases from J; bases unmatched to any gene: 5.

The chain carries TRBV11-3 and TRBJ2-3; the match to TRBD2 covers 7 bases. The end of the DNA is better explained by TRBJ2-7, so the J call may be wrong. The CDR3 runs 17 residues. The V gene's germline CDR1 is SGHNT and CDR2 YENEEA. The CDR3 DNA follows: TGTGCCAGCAGCTTTGGTTCTAGCGGATCGATCACAGATACGCAGTACTTC. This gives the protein CASSFGSSGSITDTQYF.

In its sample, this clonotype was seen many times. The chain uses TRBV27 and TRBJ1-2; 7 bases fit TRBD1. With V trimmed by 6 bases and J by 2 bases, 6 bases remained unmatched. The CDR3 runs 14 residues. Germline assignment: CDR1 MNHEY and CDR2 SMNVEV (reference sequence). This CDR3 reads CASSRQGSNYGYTF. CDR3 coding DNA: TGTGCCAGCAGCAGACAGGGAAGCAACTATGGCTACACCTTC.

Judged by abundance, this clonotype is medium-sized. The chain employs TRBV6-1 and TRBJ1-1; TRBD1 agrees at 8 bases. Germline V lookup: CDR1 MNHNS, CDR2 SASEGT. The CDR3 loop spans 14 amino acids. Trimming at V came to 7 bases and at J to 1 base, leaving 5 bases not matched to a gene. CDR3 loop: CASIIDRGNTEAFF. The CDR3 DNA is TGTGCCAGCATTATTGACAGGGGGAACACTGAAGCTTTCTTT.

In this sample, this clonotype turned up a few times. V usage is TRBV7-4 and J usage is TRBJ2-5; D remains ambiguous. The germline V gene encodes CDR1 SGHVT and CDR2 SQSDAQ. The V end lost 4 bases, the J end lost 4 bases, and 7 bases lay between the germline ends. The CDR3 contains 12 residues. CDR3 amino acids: CASSSRGETQYF. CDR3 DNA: TGTGCCAGCAGCTCACGAGGAGAGACCCAGTACTTC.

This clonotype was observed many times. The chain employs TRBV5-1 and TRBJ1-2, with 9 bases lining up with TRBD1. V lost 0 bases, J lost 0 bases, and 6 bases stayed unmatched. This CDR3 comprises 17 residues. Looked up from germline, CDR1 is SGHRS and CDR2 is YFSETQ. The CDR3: CASSLAGTGTANYGYTF. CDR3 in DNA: TGCGCCAGCAGCTTGGCCGGGACAGGGACAGCTAACTATGGCTACACCTTC. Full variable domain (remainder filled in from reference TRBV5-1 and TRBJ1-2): KAGVTQTPRYLIKTRGQQVTLSCSPISGHRSVSWYQQTPGQGLQFLFEYFSETQRNKGNFPGRFSGRQFSNSRSEMNVSTLELGDSALYLCASSLAGTGTANYGYTFGSGTRLTVV.

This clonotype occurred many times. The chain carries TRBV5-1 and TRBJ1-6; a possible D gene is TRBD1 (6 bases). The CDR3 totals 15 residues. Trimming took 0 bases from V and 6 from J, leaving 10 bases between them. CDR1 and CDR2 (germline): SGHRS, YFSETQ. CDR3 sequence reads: CASSLVGGLNSPLHF. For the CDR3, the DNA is TGCGCCAGCAGCTTGGTAGGGGGGCTTAATTCACCCCTCCACTTT.

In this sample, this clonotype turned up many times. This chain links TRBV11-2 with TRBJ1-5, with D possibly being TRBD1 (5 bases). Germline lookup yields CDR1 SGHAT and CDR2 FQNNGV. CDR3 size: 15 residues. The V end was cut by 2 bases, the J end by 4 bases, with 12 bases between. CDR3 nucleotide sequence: TGTGCCAGCAGCTTATCGGGACGGAAGAATCAGCCCCAGCATTTT. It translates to CASSLSGRKNQPQHF.

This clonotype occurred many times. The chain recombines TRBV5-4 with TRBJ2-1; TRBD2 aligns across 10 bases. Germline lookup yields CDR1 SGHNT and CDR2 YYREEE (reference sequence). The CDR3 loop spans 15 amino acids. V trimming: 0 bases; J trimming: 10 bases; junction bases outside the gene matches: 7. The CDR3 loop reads CASSLDASGGREQFF. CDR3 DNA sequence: TGTGCCAGCAGCTTGGACGCTAGCGGGGGCCGAGAGCAGTTCTTC.

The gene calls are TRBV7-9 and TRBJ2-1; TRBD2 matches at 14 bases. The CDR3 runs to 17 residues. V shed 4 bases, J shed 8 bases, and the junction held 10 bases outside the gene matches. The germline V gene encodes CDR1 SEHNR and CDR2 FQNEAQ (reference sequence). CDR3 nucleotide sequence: TGTGCCAGCAGCTCCGGACTAGCGGGAGGCCCTTTCGATGAGCAGTTCTTC. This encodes CASSSGLAGGPFDEQFF.

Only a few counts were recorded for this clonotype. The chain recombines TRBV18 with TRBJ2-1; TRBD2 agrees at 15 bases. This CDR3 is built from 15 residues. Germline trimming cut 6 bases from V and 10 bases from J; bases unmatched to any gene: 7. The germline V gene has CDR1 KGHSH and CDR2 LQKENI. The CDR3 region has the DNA TGTGCCAGCTCGCAGGGGACTAGCGGGGGGTACGAGCAGTTCTTC. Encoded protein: CASSQGTSGGYEQFF.

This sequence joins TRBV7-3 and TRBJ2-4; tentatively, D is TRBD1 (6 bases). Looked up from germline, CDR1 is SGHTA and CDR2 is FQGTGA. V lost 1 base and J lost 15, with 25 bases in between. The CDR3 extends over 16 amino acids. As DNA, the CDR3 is TGTGCCAGCAGCTTAATCGCAGGGGCCGCGTCCGGGGAGCTGTACTTC. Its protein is CASSLIAGAASGELYF.

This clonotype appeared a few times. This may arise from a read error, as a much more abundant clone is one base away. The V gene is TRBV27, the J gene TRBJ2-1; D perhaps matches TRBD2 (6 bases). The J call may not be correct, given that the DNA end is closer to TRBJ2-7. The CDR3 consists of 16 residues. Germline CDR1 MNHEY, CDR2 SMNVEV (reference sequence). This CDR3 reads CASSMTGTSTYNEQYF. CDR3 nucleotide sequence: TGTGCCAGCAGTATGACCGGGACTTCCACTTACAATGAGCAGTACTTC.

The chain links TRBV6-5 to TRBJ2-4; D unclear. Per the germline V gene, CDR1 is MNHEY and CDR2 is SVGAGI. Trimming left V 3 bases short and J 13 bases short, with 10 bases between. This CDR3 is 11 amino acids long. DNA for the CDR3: TGTGCCAGCAGTTATTACAATGAGCAGTACTTC. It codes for CASSYYNEQYF.

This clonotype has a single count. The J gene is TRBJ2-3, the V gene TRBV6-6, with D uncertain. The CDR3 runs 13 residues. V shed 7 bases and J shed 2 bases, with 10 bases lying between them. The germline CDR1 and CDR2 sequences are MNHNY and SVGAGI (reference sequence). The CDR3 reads CASMWDSTDTQYF. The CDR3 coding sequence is TGTGCCAGCATGTGGGATTCCACAGATACGCAGTATTTT.

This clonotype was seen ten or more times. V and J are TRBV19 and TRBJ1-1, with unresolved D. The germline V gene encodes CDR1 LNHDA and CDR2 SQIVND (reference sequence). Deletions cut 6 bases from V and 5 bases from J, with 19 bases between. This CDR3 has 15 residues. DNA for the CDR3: TGTGCCAGTAGCCTCTCCGGTCGGGGAGGGACTGAAGCTTTCTTT. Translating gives CASSLSGRGGTEAFF.

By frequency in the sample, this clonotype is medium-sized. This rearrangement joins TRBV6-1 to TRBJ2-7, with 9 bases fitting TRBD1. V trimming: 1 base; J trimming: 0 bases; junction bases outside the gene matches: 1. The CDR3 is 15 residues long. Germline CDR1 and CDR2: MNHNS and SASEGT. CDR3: CASSEGQGGSYEQYF. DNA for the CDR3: TGTGCCAGCAGTGAAGGACAGGGGGGCTCCTACGAGCAGTACTTC.

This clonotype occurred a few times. The CDR3 protein is CASSQGVNTDTQYF. CDR3 DNA sequence: TGTGCCAGCAGCCAGGGGGTTAACACAGATACGCAGTATTTT. The genes are TRBV7-6 and TRBJ2-3, with TRBD1 matching 7 bases. Germline-derived CDR1 and CDR2 are SGHVS and FNYEAQ. The CDR3 totals 14 residues. Trimming cost V 5 bases and J 2 bases; bases outside gene matches: 4.